This TCR beta chain was found in a study of Ad26.COV2.S vaccination and SARS-CoV-2 variants. Sequencing was performed with immunoSEQ multiplex PCR; in TCRdb, only in-frame clones are kept and a portion is missing. This sample has about 480,000 clones, with around 85% found just once. The treatment here: some 20 received Ad26.COV2.S at low or high dose, single or two shots; about 5 received placebo; per-sample allocation not given. Sampling was done on day 63 after the first vaccine or placebo injection. Trimming took 5 bases from V and 3 from J; bases not matched to a gene: 8. Germline CDR1 is MNHNY and CDR2 is SVGAGI (reference sequence). The CDR3 is 15 amino acids.

The sequence was obtained from a person between 18 and 65 years old who received the Ad26.COV2.S COVID-19 vaccine or a placebo. V and J are TRBV6-6 and TRBJ2-7; 9 bases align to TRBD2. Sequencing used peripheral blood, obtained in a trial of Ad26.COV2.S vaccine versus placebo. The CDR3 here is CASSNPRLADYEQYF. As DNA, the CDR3 is TGTGCCAGCAGTAACCCTCGACTAGCGGACTACGAGCAGTACTTC.